Listed here are 24 T cell receptor beta chains from one sample, sequenced in a study of shared clonotypes between healthy human individuals. Cells designated naive CD8 were CD45RO-negative and were positively selected for CCR7, with terminally differentiated effector memory CD45RA+ cells excluded. TCRdb's copy holds only in-frame clones and misses some; the assay was immunoSEQ multiplex PCR. The sample consists of about 2 million clones, approximately 94% of them appearing once. Source material: naive CD8+ T cells sorted from blood. Receptors were obtained from a man aged 18 to 35 in good health.

The chain has TRBV6-5 and TRBJ2-5; D is possibly TRBD2 (6 bases). CDR3 length equals 15 residues. The V gene lost 6 bases and the J gene lost 2 bases, with 16 bases spanning the gap. CDR1 and CDR2 (germline): MNHEY, SVGAGI. The CDR3 spells CASSLGQGGQETQYF. The CDR3 DNA sequence: TGTGCCAGCAGCCTAGGCCAGGGAGGTCAAGAGACCCAGTACTTC.

The chain carries TRBV5-8 and TRBJ1-4, with D possibly being TRBD1 (6 bases). Germline V gene lookup returns CDR1 SGHTS and CDR2 YDEGEE. Trimming removed 4 bases from V and 2 bases from J, with 9 bases in between. The CDR3 extends over 14 amino acids. The CDR3: CASSQGQTNEKLFF. The CDR3 bases are TGTGCCAGCAGCCAAGGACAGACTAATGAAAAACTGTTTTTT.

This sequence joins TRBV7-9 and TRBJ2-2; D may be TRBD1 or TRBD2 (5 bases each). This CDR3 region has 14 residues. The V end lost 3 bases, the J end lost 4 bases, and 9 bases lay between the germline ends. Germline CDR1 SEHNR, CDR2 FQNEAQ (reference sequence). The CDR3 coding sequence is TGTGCCAGCAGCTTTTCAGGGAGCACCGGGGAGCTGTTTTTT. It translates to CASSFSGSTGELFF. Supplemented by reference TRBV7-9 and TRBJ2-2, the full variable domain reads DTGVSQNPRHKITKRGQNVTFRCDPISEHNRLYWYRQTLGQGPEFLTYFQNEAQLEKSRLLSDRFSAERPKGSFSTLEIQRTEQGDSAMYLCASSFSGSTGELFFGEGSRLTVL.

This clone was found once. The gene calls are TRBV7-6 and TRBJ1-4, with a possible D match to TRBD1 (5 bases). This CDR3 has 15 amino acids. Germline CDR1 SGHVS, CDR2 FNYEAQ. V was cut by 0 bases and J by 8 bases, with 13 bases left in between. Written as DNA, the CDR3 is TGTGCCAGCAGCTTAGCGGGAGGGGACGGCGAAAAACTGTTTTTT. This codes for CASSLAGGDGEKLFF.

As regards this clone: Other DNA variants within this sample encode the same CDR3. The gene calls are TRBV19 and TRBJ1-5; unclear D gene. In germline, CDR1 is LNHDA, CDR2 SQIVND (reference sequence). The CDR3 is made up of 14 amino acids. V was trimmed by 1 base and J by 4 bases, leaving 8 bases between them. CDR3 amino acids: CASSIGGDNQPQHF. CDR3 sequence (DNA): TGTGCCAGTAGTATAGGGGGAGATAATCAGCCCCAGCATTTT.

CDR3 DNA sequence: TGTGCCAGCAGCTTCCAGGGCTATAATTCACCCCTCCACTTT. This codes for CASSFQGYNSPLHF. The V call is TRBV7-2, the J call TRBJ1-6; D may be TRBD1 (5 bases). Trimming removed 3 bases from V and 3 bases from J, with 6 bases in between. CDR1 SGHTA and CDR2 FQGNSA come from the germline V gene. This CDR3 has 14 amino acids.

This clone has a single count. This chain joins TRBV7-9 and TRBJ2-7; 12 nucleotides agree with TRBD1. V lost 4 bases to trimming and J lost 0 bases; unmatched junction nucleotides: 7. CDR3 length: 17 residues. CDR1 is SEHNR, CDR2 FQNEAQ, per germline (reference sequence). CDR3 in amino acids: CASSSGTGGWSSYEQYF. CDR3 nucleotides: TGTGCCAGCAGCTCCGGGACAGGGGGCTGGAGCTCCTACGAGCAGTACTTC.

The CDR3 DNA is TGTGCCAGCAGCTTACTTGGGACTAGCGGGGCCCCCAATGAGCAGTTCTTC. This sequence encodes CASSLLGTSGAPNEQFF. The chain carries TRBV7-8 and TRBJ2-1; TRBD2 aligns across 13 bases. The junction had 7 bases not matched to a gene; V was cut back by 2 bases and J by 6 bases. The germline V gene encodes CDR1 SGHVS and CDR2 FQNEAQ. The CDR3 is 17 residues long.

V usage is TRBV2 and J usage is TRBJ2-1; D might be TRBD2 (6 bases). Germline loops: CDR1 SNHLY, CDR2 FYNNEI. This CDR3 comprises 15 residues. V was clipped by 4 bases and J by 0 bases, with 10 bases between them. The CDR3 spells CASSADGSSYNEQFF. The CDR3 DNA reads TGTGCCAGCAGTGCAGACGGGAGCTCCTACAATGAGCAGTTCTTC.

This CDR3 reads CASSTSGSSYEQYF. The CDR3 nucleotides read TGTGCCAGCAGCACGTCTGGGTCGTCCTACGAGCAGTACTTC. The V and J genes are TRBV13 and TRBJ2-7; D uncertain. Per germline, CDR1 PRHDT and CDR2 FYEKMQ (reference sequence). Trimming cost V 5 bases and J 1 base, with 12 bases left between them. CDR3 size: 14 residues.

As concerns this clone: This specimen includes other DNA sequences encoding the same CDR3. The chain carries TRBV11-2 and TRBJ2-1; D is unresolved. Germline CDR1 is SGHAT and CDR2 is FQNNGV. The CDR3 consists of 12 residues. V gave up 3 bases and J gave up 1 base, with 1 base separating them. CDR3 nucleotide sequence: TGTGCCAGCAGCTTGTCCTACAATGAGCAGTTCTTC. This codes for CASSLSYNEQFF.

V and J are TRBV27 and TRBJ2-3; TRBD2 matches 12 bases. Germline CDR1 is MNHEY and CDR2 is SMNVEV (reference sequence). The CDR3 covers 15 residues. V lost 5 bases, J lost 2 bases, and 2 bases stayed unmatched. The CDR3 spells CASSPSGGDTDTQYF. DNA of the CDR3: TGTGCCAGCAGTCCTAGCGGGGGGGACACAGATACGCAGTATTTT.

The chain is built from TRBV6-5 and TRBJ2-7; possible D gene TRBD2, 5 bases. This CDR3 has 13 amino acids. V lost 6 bases to trimming and J lost 3 bases, with 12 bases between them. Germline V gene data show CDR1 as MNHEY and CDR2 as SVGAGI. In DNA form, the CDR3 reads TGTGCCAGCAGAGGAATCGGGGTCTACGAGCAGTACTTC. It translates to CASRGIGVYEQYF.

This sequence joins TRBV30 and TRBJ2-7, with TRBD2 matching over 9 bases. Looked up from germline, CDR1 is GTSNPN and CDR2 is SVGIG (reference sequence). The J segment lost 4 bases and the V segment lost 5 bases, leaving 9 bases of the junction unmatched. This CDR3 contains 14 residues. The CDR3: CAWDIAGARYEQYF. Here the CDR3 DNA reads TGTGCCTGGGATATAGCGGGGGCCCGGTACGAGCAGTACTTC.

This clone was recorded only once. The rearrangement joins TRBV19 to TRBJ1-2; D remains unclear. Germline V gene data show CDR1 as LNHDA and CDR2 as SQIVND (reference sequence). V lost 6 bases and J lost 5, with 22 bases in between. The CDR3 is made up of 16 amino acids. CDR3 amino acids: CASSLGEPDTTYGYTF. The CDR3 DNA is TGTGCCAGTAGCCTCGGTGAGCCCGACACGACATATGGCTACACCTTC.

The chain couples TRBV27 to TRBJ1-4, with D perhaps matching TRBD1 (6 bases). Trimming took off 4 bases at V and 8 bases at J, with 23 bases between the two ends. CDR3 length: 17 residues. The germline CDR1 and CDR2 sequences are MNHEY and SMNVEV (reference sequence). CDR3 amino acids: CASSSISVQGFGEKLFF. CDR3 DNA: TGTGCCAGCAGTTCCATCTCGGTACAGGGATTTGGAGAAAAACTGTTTTTT.

The chain uses TRBV6-5 and TRBJ1-1; D gene unclear. The CDR3 is 14 amino acids. Trimming took 7 bases from V and 0 from J, leaving 12 bases between them. The V gene's germline CDR1 is MNHEY and CDR2 SVGAGI. CDR3 nucleotides: TGTGCCAGCACAGTAGGTGGTTTGAACACTGAAGCTTTCTTT. As protein: CASTVGGLNTEAFF.

This rearrangement joins TRBV5-4 to TRBJ2-7; 7 nucleotides agree with TRBD1. CDR1 and CDR2 from the germline V gene are SGHNT and YYREEE (reference sequence). J gave up 1 base and V 1 base, and 2 bases lay outside the gene matches. The CDR3 is 14 residues long. CDR3 sequence reads: CASSLRQGSYEQYF. The CDR3 DNA reads TGTGCCAGCAGCTTGAGACAGGGATCCTACGAGCAGTACTTC. The whole variable domain, remainder taken from reference TRBV5-4 and TRBJ2-7, is ETGVTQSPTHLIKTRGQQVTLRCSSQSGHNTVSWYQQALGQGPQFIFQYYREEENGRGNFPPRFSGLQFPNYSSELNVNALELDDSALYLCASSLRQGSYEQYFGPGTRLTVT.

The chain carries TRBV28 and TRBJ1-4; 8 nucleotides line up with TRBD1. V lost 6 bases to trimming and J lost 8 bases; unmatched junction nucleotides: 11. This CDR3 is 15 amino acids long. The germline V gene encodes CDR1 MDHEN and CDR2 SYDVKM. The CDR3 DNA sequence: TGTGCCAGCAGAGGGCTGGACAGGGTTTGGGAAAAACTGTTTTTT. Translated, it gives CASRGLDRVWEKLFF.

The chain's CDR3 is CAISEMGDTQYF. CDR3 nucleotides: TGTGCCATCAGTGAAATGGGAGATACGCAGTATTTT. The chain carries TRBV10-3 and TRBJ2-3, with unresolved D. This CDR3 region has 12 residues. The ends were cut back, 3 bases at V and 5 bases at J, with 6 bases in the middle. Germline V gene sequence: CDR1 ENHRY, CDR2 SYGVKD.

With respect to this clone: The sample contains more than one DNA sequence encoding this CDR3. J is TRBJ2-7 and V is TRBV29-1, with TRBD1 matching 10 bases. The CDR3 contains 12 residues. With V trimmed by 6 bases and J by 4 bases, 3 bases remained unmatched. The V gene's germline CDR1 is SQVTM and CDR2 ANQGSEA. CDR3 DNA sequence: TGCAGCGTCCCGGGACAGGGGTACGAGCAGTACTTC. This encodes CSVPGQGYEQYF.

Remarks on this clone: Other DNA sequences within the sample encode an identical CDR3. The rearrangement links TRBV19 to TRBJ2-7, with TRBD1 matching 8 bases. CDR3 length: 13 amino acids. CDR1 is LNHDA and CDR2 is SQIVND in the germline V gene (reference sequence). The V segment lost 8 bases and the J segment 1 base; nucleotides outside the gene matches: 4. The DNA of the CDR3 is TGTGCCAGTGCCGGGACAGGTTCCTACGAGCAGTACTTC. Amino acid sequence: CASAGTGSYEQYF.

This chain joins TRBV4-1 and TRBJ2-7; D gene unclear. The V end was cut by 0 bases, the J end by 3 bases, with 9 bases between. Germline CDR1 reads MGHRA; CDR2 reads YSYEKL. The CDR3 is 14 residues long. The DNA of the CDR3 is TGCGCCAGCAGCCAAGAAAAAATTAGCTACGAGCAGTACTTC. Protein: CASSQEKISYEQYF.

This chain joins TRBV27 and TRBJ1-1, with D uncertain. There are 13 residues in the CDR3. Between the trimmed V and J ends, which lost 8 bases and 3 bases, there was a span of 13 bases. Germline-derived CDR1 and CDR2 are MNHEY and SMNVEV (reference sequence). The chain's CDR3 is CASFGQMDTEAFF. CDR3 nucleotides: TGTGCCAGCTTCGGCCAGATGGACACTGAAGCTTTCTTT.